This T cell receptor beta chain was profiled in a study of regulatory T cells in long-lasting Graves disease. On this clonotype: Its antigen is not identified. Its ends do not fully match the called genes, so a read error is possible.

The authors built TCR beta libraries using iRepertoire HTBI primers and Arm-PCR of CDR3 regions. TCRdb redid the calling of the multiplex PCR reads with MiXCR, one entry per CDR3 protein. The top ten clones hold more than 20% of a sample with approximately 230,000 distinct CDR3 sequences, around 20% of them seen once. Whole-study results and caveats: Reduced TCR diversity was observed in persistent Graves' patients versus newly diagnosed patients. Persistent disease preferred TRBV28, TRBJ1-2 and TRBJ2-5.

Regarding time point: newly diagnosed GD, antithyroid drugs for less than 3 months. Generation of the TCR library employed RNA extracted from PBMCs. This CDR3 spans 14 amino acids. The V gene's germline CDR1 is MNHEY and CDR2 SMNVEV (reference sequence). The chain combines TRBV27 with TRBJ1-5; D unresolved. This sequence was found in a female donor with Graves disease. Sequenced material: peripheral blood mononuclear cells (PBMCs), taken at new diagnosis, from a patient treated with antithyroid drugs. This chain's CDR3 is CTSSPTTGNQPQHF. The CDR3 region has the DNA TGTACCAGCAGCCCGACGACGGGAAATCAGCCCCAGCATTTT.